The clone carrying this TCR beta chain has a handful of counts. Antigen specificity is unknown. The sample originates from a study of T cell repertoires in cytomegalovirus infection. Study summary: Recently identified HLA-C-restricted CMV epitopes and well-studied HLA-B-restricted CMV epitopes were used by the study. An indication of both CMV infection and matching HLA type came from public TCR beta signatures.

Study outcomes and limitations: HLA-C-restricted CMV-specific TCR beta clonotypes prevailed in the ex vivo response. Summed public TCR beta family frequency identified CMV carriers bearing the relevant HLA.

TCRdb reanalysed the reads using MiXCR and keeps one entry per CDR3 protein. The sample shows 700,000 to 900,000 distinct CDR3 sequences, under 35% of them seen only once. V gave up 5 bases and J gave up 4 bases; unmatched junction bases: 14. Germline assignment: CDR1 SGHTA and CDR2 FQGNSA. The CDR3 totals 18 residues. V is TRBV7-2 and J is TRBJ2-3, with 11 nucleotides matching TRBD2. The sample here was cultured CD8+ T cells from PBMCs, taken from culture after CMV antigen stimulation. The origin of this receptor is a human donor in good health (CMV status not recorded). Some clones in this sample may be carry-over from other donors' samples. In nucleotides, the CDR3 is TGTGCCAGCAGCCGCCTCCTTTTAGCGGGGGGGCCGGCAGATACGCAGTATTTT. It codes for CASSRLLLAGGPADTQYF. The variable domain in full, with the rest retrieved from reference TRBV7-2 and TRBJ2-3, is GAGVSQSPSNKVTEKGKDVELRCDPISGHTALYWYRQSLGQGLEFLIYFQGNSAPDKSGLPSDRFSAERTGGSVSTLTIQRTQQEDSAVYLCASSRLLLAGGPADTQYFGPGTRLTVL.